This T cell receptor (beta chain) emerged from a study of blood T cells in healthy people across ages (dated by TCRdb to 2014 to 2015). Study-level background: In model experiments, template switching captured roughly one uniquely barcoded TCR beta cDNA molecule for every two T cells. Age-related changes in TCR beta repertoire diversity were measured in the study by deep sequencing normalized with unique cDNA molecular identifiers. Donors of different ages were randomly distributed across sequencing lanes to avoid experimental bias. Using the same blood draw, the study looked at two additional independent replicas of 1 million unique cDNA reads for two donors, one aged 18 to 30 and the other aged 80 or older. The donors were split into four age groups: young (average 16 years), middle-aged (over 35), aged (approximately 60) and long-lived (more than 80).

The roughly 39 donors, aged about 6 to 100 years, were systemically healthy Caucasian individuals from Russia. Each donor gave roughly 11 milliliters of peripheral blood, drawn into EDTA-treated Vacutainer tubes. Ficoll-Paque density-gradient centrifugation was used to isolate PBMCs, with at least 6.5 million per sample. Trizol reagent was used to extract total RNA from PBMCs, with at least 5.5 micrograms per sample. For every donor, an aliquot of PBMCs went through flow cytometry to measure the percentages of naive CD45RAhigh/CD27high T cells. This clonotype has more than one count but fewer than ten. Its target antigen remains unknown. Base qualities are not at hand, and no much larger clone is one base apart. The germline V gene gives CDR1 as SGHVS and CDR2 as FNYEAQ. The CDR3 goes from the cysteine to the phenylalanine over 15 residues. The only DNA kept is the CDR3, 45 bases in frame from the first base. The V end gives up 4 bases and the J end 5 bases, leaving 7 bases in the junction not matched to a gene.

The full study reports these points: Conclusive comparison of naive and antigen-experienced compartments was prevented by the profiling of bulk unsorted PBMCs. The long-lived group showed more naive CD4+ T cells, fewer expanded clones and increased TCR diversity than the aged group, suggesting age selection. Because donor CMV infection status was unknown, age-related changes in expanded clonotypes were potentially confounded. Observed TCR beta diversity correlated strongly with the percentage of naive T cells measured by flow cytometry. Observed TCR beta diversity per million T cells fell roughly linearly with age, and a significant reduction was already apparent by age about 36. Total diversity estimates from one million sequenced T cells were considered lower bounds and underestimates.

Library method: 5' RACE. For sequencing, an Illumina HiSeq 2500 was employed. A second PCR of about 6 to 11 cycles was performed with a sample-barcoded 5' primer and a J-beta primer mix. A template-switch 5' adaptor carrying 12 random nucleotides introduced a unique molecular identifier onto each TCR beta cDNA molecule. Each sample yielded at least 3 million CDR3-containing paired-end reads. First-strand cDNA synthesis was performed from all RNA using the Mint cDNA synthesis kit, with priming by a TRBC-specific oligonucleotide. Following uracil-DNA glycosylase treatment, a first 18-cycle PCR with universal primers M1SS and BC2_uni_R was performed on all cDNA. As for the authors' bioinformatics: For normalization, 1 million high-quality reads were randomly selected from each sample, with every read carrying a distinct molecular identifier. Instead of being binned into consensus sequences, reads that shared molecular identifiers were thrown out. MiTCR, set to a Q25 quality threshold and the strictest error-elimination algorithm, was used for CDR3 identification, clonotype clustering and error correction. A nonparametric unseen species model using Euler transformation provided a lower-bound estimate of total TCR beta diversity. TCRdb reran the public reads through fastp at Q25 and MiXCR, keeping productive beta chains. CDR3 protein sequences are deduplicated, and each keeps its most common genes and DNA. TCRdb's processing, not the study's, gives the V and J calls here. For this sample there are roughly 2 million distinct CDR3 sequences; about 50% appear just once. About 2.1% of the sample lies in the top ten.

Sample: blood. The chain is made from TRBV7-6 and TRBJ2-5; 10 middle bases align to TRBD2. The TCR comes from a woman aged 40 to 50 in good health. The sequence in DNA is TGTGCCAGCAGCTCCCTAGGGACTAGCGAGGAGACCCAGTACTTC. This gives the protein CASSSLGTSEETQYF.